The rows below give T cell receptor beta chains drawn from one sample of a study of shared clonotypes between healthy human individuals. Repertoires were generated with immunoSEQ multiplex PCR, while TCRdb's copy carries only in-frame clones and drops some. The data hold 2 million to 3 million clones, with around 90% observed a single time. Source material: naive CD4+ T cells sorted from blood. The receptors come from a man between 18 and 35 years old in good health. Each CDR3 is given with its conserved first and last residue. A D gene is named only where the DNA matches it firmly. Not every row has a clone size; where given, it reads once, few, many or a size class.

abundance: once; j_gene: TRBJ2-7; v_gene: TRBV27; d_gene: TRBD2; CDR3nt: TGTGCCAGCAGTTTATGGGGGGGAGGCTCCTACGAGCAGTACTTC; CDR3aa: CASSLWGGGSYEQYF
abundance: few; j_gene: TRBJ1-1; v_gene: TRBV10-2; d_gene: .; CDR3nt: TGCGCCAGCAGCGGGACTTACCAATCGGAAGCTTTCTTT; CDR3aa: CASSGTYQSEAFF
abundance: .; j_gene: TRBJ2-7; v_gene: TRBV27; d_gene: .; CDR3nt: TGTGCCAGCAGGTTGACAGGTACCGTCTACGAGCAGTACTTC; CDR3aa: CASRLTGTVYEQYF
abundance: .; j_gene: TRBJ2-6; v_gene: TRBV6-4; d_gene: .; CDR3nt: TGTGCCAGCAGTGACTTTGATGGGGCCAACGTCCTGACTTTC; CDR3aa: CASSDFDGANVLTF
abundance: .; j_gene: TRBJ1-1; v_gene: TRBV5-1; d_gene: .; CDR3nt: TGCGCCAGCAGGGCAGGATTCTCCACTGAAGCTTTCTTT; CDR3aa: CASRAGFSTEAFF
abundance: .; j_gene: TRBJ2-7; v_gene: TRBV7-2; d_gene: .; CDR3nt: TGTGCCAGCAGCGCTAGCCGGGGGCCGACCTACGAGCAGTACTTC; CDR3aa: CASSASRGPTYEQYF
abundance: .; j_gene: TRBJ1-1; v_gene: TRBV30; d_gene: .; CDR3nt: TGTGCCTGGAGTGTAAATAGTGGCCGGATGAACACTGAAGCTTTCTTT; CDR3aa: CAWSVNSGRMNTEAFF
abundance: .; j_gene: TRBJ1-1; v_gene: TRBV10-3; d_gene: .; CDR3nt: TGTGCCATCAGTGATCGGCCGAACACTGAAGCTTTCTTT; CDR3aa: CAISDRPNTEAFF
abundance: .; j_gene: TRBJ1-5; v_gene: TRBV7-2; d_gene: .; CDR3nt: TGTGCCAGCAGCTTAGTTCCCAGGGAGTCCCAGCATTTT; CDR3aa: CASSLVPRESQHF
abundance: .; j_gene: TRBJ1-2; v_gene: TRBV19; d_gene: TRBD1; CDR3nt: TGTGCCAGTAGTATCGCCAGGGGGCCGGAGGTATATGGCTACACCTTC; CDR3aa: CASSIARGPEVYGYTF
abundance: .; j_gene: TRBJ1-1; v_gene: TRBV11-2; d_gene: .; CDR3nt: TGTGCCAGCAGCTTACGGCGGCAGGGCAAGAACACTGAAGCTTTCTTT; CDR3aa: CASSLRRQGKNTEAFF
abundance: .; j_gene: TRBJ2-7; v_gene: TRBV5-1; d_gene: TRBD1; CDR3nt: TGCGCCAGCAGCCCACGCATAGGACAGGGTGGGGCGCACGAGCAGTACTTC; CDR3aa: CASSPRIGQGGAHEQYF
abundance: .; j_gene: TRBJ2-7; v_gene: TRBV7-2; d_gene: .; CDR3nt: TGTGCCAGCAGCTTCTCCCCCCTGGGGGCCTTCCGCGAGCAGTACTTC; CDR3aa: CASSFSPLGAFREQYF
abundance: .; j_gene: TRBJ2-1; v_gene: TRBV4-3; d_gene: TRBD1; CDR3nt: TGCGCCAGCAGTCTTCTCCCCGGGACAGGGAACAATGAGCAGTTCTTC; CDR3aa: CASSLLPGTGNNEQFF
abundance: .; j_gene: TRBJ1-1; v_gene: TRBV10-3; d_gene: TRBD1; CDR3nt: TGTGCCATCAGTGACCCCGGGACAGGTAGAACTGAAGCTTTCTTT; CDR3aa: CAISDPGTGRTEAFF